This T cell receptor beta chain originates from a study of cytomegalovirus exposure and HLA in healthy donors. Findings and limits, study-wide: Several top significant clusters appeared, in a later analysis, to be linked to common viral pathogens. Within an earlier analysis, most TCR beta V segments proved productive either about 87% or about 30% of the time.

V lost 8 bases and J 4 bases, leaving 15 bases between the germline ends. The CDR3 consists of 14 residues. Germline loops: CDR1 ENHRY, CDR2 SYGVKD. PCR used 60 Vbeta primers and 13 Jbeta primers. Some clones are missing from TCRdb's copy, which holds only in-frame ones; the method was immunoSEQ multiplex PCR. The repertoire holds 130,000 or so clones, around 75% seen once, with 2.5% to 3.5% in the top ten. This clone occurred a few times. Its antigen is as yet unknown. This receptor was obtained from a man younger than 45 in good health and CMV-seronegative. Sequenced sample: PBMCs. This chain uses TRBV10-3 with TRBJ1-3; D might be TRBD1 (6 bases). In DNA form, the CDR3 reads TGTGCCATCCAGAGTGGACAGTTCGGAAACACCATATATTTT. Residues: CAIQSGQFGNTIYF.